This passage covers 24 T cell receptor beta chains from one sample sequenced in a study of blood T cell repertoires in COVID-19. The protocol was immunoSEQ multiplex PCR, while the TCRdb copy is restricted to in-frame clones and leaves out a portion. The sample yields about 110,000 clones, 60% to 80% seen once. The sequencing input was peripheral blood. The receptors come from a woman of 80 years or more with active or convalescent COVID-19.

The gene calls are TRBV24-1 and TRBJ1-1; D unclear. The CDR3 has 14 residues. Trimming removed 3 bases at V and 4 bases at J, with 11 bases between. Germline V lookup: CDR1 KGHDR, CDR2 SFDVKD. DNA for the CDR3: TGTGCCACCAGTGATGCTCCTATGCGCACTGAAGCTTTCTTT. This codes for CATSDAPMRTEAFF.

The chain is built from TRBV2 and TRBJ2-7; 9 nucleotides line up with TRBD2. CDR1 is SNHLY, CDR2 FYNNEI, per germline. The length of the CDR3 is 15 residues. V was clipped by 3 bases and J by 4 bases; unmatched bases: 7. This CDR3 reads CASSEASGKLYEQYF. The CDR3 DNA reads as TGTGCCAGCAGTGAGGCTAGCGGGAAACTGTACGAGCAGTACTTC.

The DNA of the CDR3 is TGTGCCAGTAGTATGGTCGGGATGGGACACAAGGAGGATAGCAATCAGCCCCAGCATTTT. Translation: CASSMVGMGHKEDSNQPQHF. The gene calls are TRBV19 and TRBJ1-5; TRBD1 might be the D (6 bases). The CDR3 consists of 20 residues. The V end lost 3 bases, the J end lost 0 bases, and 24 bases lay between the germline ends. Looked up from germline, CDR1 is LNHDA and CDR2 is SQIVND (reference sequence).

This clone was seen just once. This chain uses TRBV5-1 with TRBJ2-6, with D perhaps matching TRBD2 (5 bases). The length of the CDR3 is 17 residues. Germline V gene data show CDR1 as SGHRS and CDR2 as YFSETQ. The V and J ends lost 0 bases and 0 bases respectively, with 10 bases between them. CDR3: CASSLEATSSGANVLTF. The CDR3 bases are TGCGCCAGCAGCTTGGAGGCAACTAGCTCTGGGGCCAACGTCCTGACTTTC.

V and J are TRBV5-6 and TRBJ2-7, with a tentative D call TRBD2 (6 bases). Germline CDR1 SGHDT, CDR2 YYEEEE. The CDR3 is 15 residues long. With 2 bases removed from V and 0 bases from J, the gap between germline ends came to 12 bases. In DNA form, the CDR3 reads TGTGCCAGCAGCTTTTACGGGAGTGACTCCTACGAGCAGTACTTC. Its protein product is CASSFYGSDSYEQYF.

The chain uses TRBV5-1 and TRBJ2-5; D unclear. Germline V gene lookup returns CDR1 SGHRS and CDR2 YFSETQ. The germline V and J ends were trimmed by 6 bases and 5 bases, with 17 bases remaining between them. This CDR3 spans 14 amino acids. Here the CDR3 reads CASNVGTPGETQYF. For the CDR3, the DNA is TGCGCCAGCAATGTCGGCACCCCCGGGGAGACCCAGTACTTC. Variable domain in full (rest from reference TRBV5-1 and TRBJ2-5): KAGVTQTPRYLIKTRGQQVTLSCSPISGHRSVSWYQQTPGQGLQFLFEYFSETQRNKGNFPGRFSGRQFSNSRSEMNVSTLELGDSALYLCASNVGTPGETQYFGPGTRLLVL.

CDR3 coding DNA: TGCGCCAGCAGCCACGGGTCTGGCACAGATACGCAGTATTTT. It specifies CASSHGSGTDTQYF. V and J are TRBV5-1 and TRBJ2-3; D remains unclear. The CDR3 extends over 14 amino acids. From germline, CDR1 is SGHRS and CDR2 YFSETQ. V was pared by 4 bases and J by 1 base, with 10 bases between. Full variable domain (missing parts from reference TRBV5-1 and TRBJ2-3): KAGVTQTPRYLIKTRGQQVTLSCSPISGHRSVSWYQQTPGQGLQFLFEYFSETQRNKGNFPGRFSGRQFSNSRSEMNVSTLELGDSALYLCASSHGSGTDTQYFGPGTRLTVL.

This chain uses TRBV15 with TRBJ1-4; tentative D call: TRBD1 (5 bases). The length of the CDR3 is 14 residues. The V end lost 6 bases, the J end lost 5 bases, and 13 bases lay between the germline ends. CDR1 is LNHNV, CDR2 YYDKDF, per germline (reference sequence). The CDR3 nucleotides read TGTGCCACCAGGGTCGACAGCTGGAATGAAAAACTGTTTTTT. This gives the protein CATRVDSWNEKLFF.

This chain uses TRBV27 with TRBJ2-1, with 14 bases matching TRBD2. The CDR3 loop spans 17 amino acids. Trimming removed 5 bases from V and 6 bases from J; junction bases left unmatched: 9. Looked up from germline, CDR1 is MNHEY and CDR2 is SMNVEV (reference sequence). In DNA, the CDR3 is TGTGCCAGCAGTAACCGACTAGCGGGAGGGCCATCCAATGAGCAGTTCTTC. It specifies CASSNRLAGGPSNEQFF.

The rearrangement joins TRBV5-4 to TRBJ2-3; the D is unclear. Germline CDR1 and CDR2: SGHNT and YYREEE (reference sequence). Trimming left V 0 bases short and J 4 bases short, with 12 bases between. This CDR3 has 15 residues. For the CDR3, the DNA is TGTGCCAGCAGCTTGGAGTCGGGTCTCCCAGATACGCAGTATTTT. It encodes CASSLESGLPDTQYF.

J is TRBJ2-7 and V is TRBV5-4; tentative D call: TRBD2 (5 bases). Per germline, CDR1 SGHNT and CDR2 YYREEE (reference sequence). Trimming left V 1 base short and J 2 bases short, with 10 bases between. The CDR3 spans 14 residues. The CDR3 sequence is CASSLMGSAYEQYF. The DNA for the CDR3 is TGTGCCAGCAGCTTGATGGGGAGCGCCTACGAGCAGTACTTC.

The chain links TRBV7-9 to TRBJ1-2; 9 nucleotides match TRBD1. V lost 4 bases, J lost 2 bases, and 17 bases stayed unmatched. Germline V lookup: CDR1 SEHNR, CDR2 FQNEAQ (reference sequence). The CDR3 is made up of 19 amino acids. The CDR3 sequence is CASSSSVIKGQGQNYGYTF. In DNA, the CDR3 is TGTGCCAGCAGCTCCTCCGTGATTAAAGGACAGGGGCAAAACTATGGCTACACCTTC.

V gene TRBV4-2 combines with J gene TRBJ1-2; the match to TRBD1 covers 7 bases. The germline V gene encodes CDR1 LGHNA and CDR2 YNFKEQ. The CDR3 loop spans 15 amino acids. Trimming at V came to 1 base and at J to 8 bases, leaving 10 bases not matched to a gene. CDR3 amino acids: CASSQVDGRGRGYTF. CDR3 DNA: TGTGCCAGCAGCCAAGTGGACGGGAGGGGGCGAGGCTACACCTTC.

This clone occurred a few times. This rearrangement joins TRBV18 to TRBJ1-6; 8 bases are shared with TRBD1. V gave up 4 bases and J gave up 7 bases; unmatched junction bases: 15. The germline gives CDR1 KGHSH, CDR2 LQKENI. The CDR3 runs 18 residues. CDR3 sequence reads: CASSRLPGGAVENSPLHF. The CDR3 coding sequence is TGTGCCAGCTCACGTCTTCCAGGGGGCGCGGTTGAGAATTCACCCCTCCACTTT.

For the CDR3, the DNA is TGTGCCAGCAGCCACCCGCGGTGGAACACTGAAGCTTTCTTT. It is translated as CASSHPRWNTEAFF. The V and J genes are TRBV5-6 and TRBJ1-1; D is unresolved. Trimming cost V 4 bases and J 1 base, with 11 bases left between them. The germline V gene encodes CDR1 SGHDT and CDR2 YYEEEE. The CDR3 contains 14 residues.

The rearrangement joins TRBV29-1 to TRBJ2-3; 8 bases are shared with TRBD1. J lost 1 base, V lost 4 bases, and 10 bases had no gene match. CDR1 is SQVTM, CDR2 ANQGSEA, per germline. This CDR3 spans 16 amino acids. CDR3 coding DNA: TGCAGCGTTGGTCAGGGGGCGAAAGCGCGCACAGATACGCAGTATTTT. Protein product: CSVGQGAKARTDTQYF.

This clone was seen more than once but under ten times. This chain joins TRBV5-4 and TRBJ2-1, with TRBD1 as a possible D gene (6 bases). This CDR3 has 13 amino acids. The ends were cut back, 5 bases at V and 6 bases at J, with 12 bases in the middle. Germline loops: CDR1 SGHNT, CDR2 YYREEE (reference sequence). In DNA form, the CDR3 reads TGTGCCAGCAGTACTAAAGGGGGCAATGAGCAGTTCTTC. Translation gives CASSTKGGNEQFF.

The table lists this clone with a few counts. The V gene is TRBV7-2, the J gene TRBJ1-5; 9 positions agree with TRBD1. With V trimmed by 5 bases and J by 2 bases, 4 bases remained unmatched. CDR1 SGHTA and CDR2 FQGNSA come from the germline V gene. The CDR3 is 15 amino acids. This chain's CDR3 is CASSPRTGGNQPQHF. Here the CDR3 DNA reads TGTGCCAGCAGCCCACGGACAGGGGGCAATCAGCCCCAGCATTTT. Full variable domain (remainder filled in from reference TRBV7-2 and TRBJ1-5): GAGVSQSPSNKVTEKGKDVELRCDPISGHTALYWYRQSLGQGLEFLIYFQGNSAPDKSGLPSDRFSAERTGGSVSTLTIQRTQQEDSAVYLCASSPRTGGNQPQHFGDGTRLSIL.

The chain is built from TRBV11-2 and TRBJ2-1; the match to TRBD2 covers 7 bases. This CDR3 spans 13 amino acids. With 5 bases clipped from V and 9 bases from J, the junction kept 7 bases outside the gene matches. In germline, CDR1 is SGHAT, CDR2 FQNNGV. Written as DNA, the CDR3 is TGTGCCAGCAGCCGACGACTAGCCGGTGAGCAGTTCTTC. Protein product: CASSRRLAGEQFF.

The CDR3 reads CASSTLRSLQETQYF. The CDR3 region has the DNA TGTGCCAGTAGTACCCTTCGTTCCCTCCAAGAGACCCAGTACTTC. The chain is built from TRBV19 and TRBJ2-5; D unresolved. The germline gives CDR1 LNHDA, CDR2 SQIVND (reference sequence). The CDR3 is 15 residues long. V was clipped by 4 bases and J by 1 base, with 13 bases between them.

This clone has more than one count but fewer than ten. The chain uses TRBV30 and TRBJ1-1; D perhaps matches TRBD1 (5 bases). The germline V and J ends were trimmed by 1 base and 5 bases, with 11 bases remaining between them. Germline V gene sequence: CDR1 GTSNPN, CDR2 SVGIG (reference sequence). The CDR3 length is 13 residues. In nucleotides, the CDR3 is TGTGCCTGGAGTGATGGGGCGCGGACTGAAGCTTTCTTT. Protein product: CAWSDGARTEAFF.

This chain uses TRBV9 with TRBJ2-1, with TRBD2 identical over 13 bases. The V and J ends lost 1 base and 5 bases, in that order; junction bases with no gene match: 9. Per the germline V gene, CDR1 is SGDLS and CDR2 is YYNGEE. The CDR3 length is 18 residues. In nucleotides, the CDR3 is TGTGCCAGCAGCGTATGGACTAGCGGGAGCCGGATCAACAATGAGCAGTTCTTC. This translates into CASSVWTSGSRINNEQFF.

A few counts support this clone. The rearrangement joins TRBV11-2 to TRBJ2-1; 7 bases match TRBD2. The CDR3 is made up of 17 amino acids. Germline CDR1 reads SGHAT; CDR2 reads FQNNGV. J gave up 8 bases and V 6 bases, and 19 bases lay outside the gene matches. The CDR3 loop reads CASRFTIRTRVGDEQFF. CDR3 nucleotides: TGTGCCAGCAGGTTTACTATCCGGACTAGGGTTGGGGATGAGCAGTTCTTC.

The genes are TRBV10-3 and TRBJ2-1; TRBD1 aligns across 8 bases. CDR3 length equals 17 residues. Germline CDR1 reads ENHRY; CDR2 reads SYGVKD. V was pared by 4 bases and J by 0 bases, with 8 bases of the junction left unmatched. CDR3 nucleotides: TGTGCCATCAGTGGGGGGGAGGACAGGGCCTCCTACAATGAGCAGTTCTTC. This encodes CAISGGEDRASYNEQFF.